What follows describes a single TCR beta chain. It lacks a known antigen. No base-level quality is on record; no much larger clone is a single base apart. The sample belongs to a study of T cell responses to AZD1222 COVID-19 vaccine (dated by TCRdb to the early 2020s). Context from the whole study: A total of 233 trial participants underwent TCR sequencing, of whom 200 to 220 had received two doses of AZD1222 and around 25 had received two doses of the MenACWY control vaccine. Trial participants were enrolled by age into subgroups of 18-55, 56-69 and 70-plus years, and roughly 150, 30 and 60 TCR-sequenced participants, respectively, were included in these subgroups.

Results the study describes overall, beyond this receptor: Participants were mostly white British and included more females than males, and it was suggested by the authors that clonal diversity may have been underestimated. Reportedly, almost half of the unique spike-specific TCRs recognized epitopes lying outside the regions that are mutated in the B.1.351 and B.1.1.7 variants. After two AZD1222 doses, spike-specific TCR breadth and depth were significantly higher than at day 0 and than in MenACWY recipients. Vaccine-associated CD4 TCRs spanned the whole spike protein, with dominant responses in regions 160-218 and 743-854. The 56-69-year group was small, and its depth increase did not reach significance, likely because of low power. Conclusions about previously exposed vaccinees are limited because only a handful of AZD1222 recipients were SARS-CoV-2 seropositive at baseline. No day 14 peak-response samples were available, so repertoires were characterized only after the peak T cell response.

Sample time point, as interpreted from the label and publication: about 28 days (+/-7) after the second vaccine dose. AZD1222 recipients with second doses at about 4 weeks or about 12 weeks were pooled, because spike-specific TCR depth and breadth did not differ between schedules. The vaccinee samples were drawn from two UK trials, COV001 and COV002, one of which was a single-blind randomized controlled phase 2/3 trial testing AZD1222 (ChAdOx1 nCoV-19) in healthy adults. For TCRbeta chain sequencing, PBMC samples were collected from trial participants at day 0 and at day 28 after the second dose. V is shortened by 7 bases, J by 5 bases, and the region joining them spans 12 bases. The CDR3 sequence holds 12 residues, the cysteine and phenylalanine included. Only the CDR3 portion is preserved as DNA: 36 bases, with reading frame beginning at the first base. From the germline V gene, CDR1 is SNHLY and CDR2 is FYNNEI.

The CDR3 regions of human TCRbeta chains were subjected to immunosequencing. The study's own analysis went as follows. TCRs in the repertoires were matched against a reference library of SARS-CoV-2-specific TCRs that had been generated with the MIRA antigen-specificity platform. Breadth was defined as the fraction of unique TCRs that were SARS-CoV-2-associated. Depth was defined as the fraction of total T cells that were SARS-CoV-2-associated. Using the MIRA data, each spike-specific TCR was mapped to the spike region that the TCR reacts to and placed in a CD4 or CD8 class. Log10-transformed breadth and depth values were compared by one-way ANOVA with Sidak's multiple comparisons tests. In its TCRdb copy, this immuneACCESS table keeps in-frame sequences only and misses some clones. Where compared with another copy, unresolved V genes explain less than half of these, and the others have no known cause. V and J calls and clone size are given by that table; D and trimming were obtained from the DNA. The sample table shows 150,000 to 250,000 clones, and approximately 91% are seen once. Together, the top ten hold under 4% of the sample.

The sample consisted of peripheral blood, taken 28 days after the second AZD1222 dose. This TCR derives from an adult who received the AZD1222 COVID-19 vaccine. The rearranged segments are TRBV2 and TRBJ2-7; TRBD2 is a possible D gene, resting on 6 matching bases. The bases are TGTGCCAGCAAGGAGGGGCCAAACGAGCAGTACTTC. This translates into CASKEGPNEQYF. Reference TRBV2 and TRBJ2-7 genes cover what lies past the CDR3, so the full variable domain is EPEVTQTPSHQVTQMGQEVILRCVPISNHLYFYWYRQILGQKVEFLVSFYNNEISEKSEIFDDQFSVERPDGSNFTLKIRSTKLEDSAMYFCASKEGPNEQYFGPGTRLTVT.